These 24 T cell receptor beta chains came from one sample sequenced in a study of blood T cell repertoires in COVID-19. Sequencing used immunoSEQ multiplex PCR; TCRdb keeps in-frame clones, though not all of them. This sample has approximately 100,000 clones; approximately 83% occur once, and the top ten carry roughly 3%. The sequencing sample was made of PBMCs or T cells enriched from blood (not recorded which). The receptor source for this set is a woman aged 45-60 years who had recovered from COVID-19.

The V gene is TRBV6-5, the J gene TRBJ1-5; D is uncertain. V dropped 5 bases and J dropped 11 bases, with 19 bases sitting between them. Per germline, CDR1 MNHEY and CDR2 SVGAGI. The CDR3 consists of 14 residues. CDR3 residues: CASSRDSFGGSQHF. CDR3 bases: TGTGCCAGCAGTCGCGACTCCTTTGGAGGGTCCCAGCATTTT.

The chain couples TRBV12-3 or TRBV12-4 to TRBJ2-5, with a tentative D call TRBD1 (5 bases). V lost 7 bases to trimming and J lost 2 bases, with 8 bases between them. There are 12 residues in the CDR3. DNA for the CDR3: TGTGCCAGCAACCAGGGACAAGAGACCCAGTACTTC. This sequence encodes CASNQGQETQYF.

The chain carries TRBV28 and TRBJ1-4; 7 nucleotides agree with TRBD1. Germline CDR1 MDHEN, CDR2 SYDVKM. V lost 5 bases, J lost 8 bases, and 8 bases stayed unmatched. CDR3 length: 14 amino acids. Written as DNA, the CDR3 is TGTGCCAGCAGTCTTACAGGGGCAGGCGAAAAACTGTTTTTT. It codes for CASSLTGAGEKLFF. Complete variable domain (other parts from reference TRBV28 and TRBJ1-4): DVKVTQSSRYLVKRTGEKVFLECVQDMDHENMFWYRQDPGLGLRLIYFSYDVKMKEKGDIPEGYSVSREKKERFSLILESASTNQTSMYLCASSLTGAGEKLFFGSGTQLSVL.

The chain employs TRBV4-1 and TRBJ1-1; 9 positions match TRBD1. CDR3 size: 13 residues. J gave up 4 bases and V 4 bases, and 1 base lay outside the gene matches. The V gene's germline CDR1 is MGHRA and CDR2 YSYEKL. CDR3 in amino acids: CASSRDRVTEAFF. CDR3 in DNA: TGCGCCAGCAGCCGGGACAGGGTCACTGAAGCTTTCTTT.

This chain links TRBV12-3 or TRBV12-4 with TRBJ2-2; D gene unclear. With 5 bases removed from V and 7 bases from J, the gap between germline ends came to 8 bases. The CDR3 runs to 12 residues. In nucleotides, the CDR3 is TGTGCCAGCAGTATACGGTTCGGGGAGCTGTTTTTT. This encodes CASSIRFGELFF.

The chain joins TRBV5-5 to TRBJ2-3; D not resolved. The CDR3 length is 16 residues. Germline V CDR1 and CDR2: SGHKS, YYEKEE (reference sequence). With 4 bases removed from V and 2 bases from J, the gap between germline ends came to 17 bases. The CDR3 nucleotides read TGTGCCAGCAGCACCAGTTCTAGACTGGCCACAGATACGCAGTATTTT. Protein: CASSTSSRLATDTQYF.

This clone was counted only a few times. The rearrangement links TRBV7-9 to TRBJ2-3, with 7 nucleotides matching TRBD2. Per germline, CDR1 SEHNR and CDR2 FQNEAQ (reference sequence). Trimming cost V 4 bases and J 2 bases; bases outside gene matches: 6. This CDR3 spans 15 amino acids. The CDR3 DNA sequence: TGTGCCAGCAGCTCTACTAGCGCAAACACAGATACGCAGTATTTT. As protein: CASSSTSANTDTQYF.

The chain recombines TRBV5-1 with TRBJ2-7; a possible D gene is TRBD1 (7 bases). Germline V lookup: CDR1 SGHRS, CDR2 YFSETQ. V lost 5 bases and J 7 bases, leaving 16 bases between the germline ends. The CDR3 is 13 residues long. CDR3 sequence (DNA): TGCGCCAGCAGTGGGACAGCCAGCGGGGAGCAGTACTTC. Translation: CASSGTASGEQYF.

CDR3 coding DNA: TGTGCCAGCAGTTTTTTCAAGAACACTGAAGCTTTCTTT. Amino acids: CASSFFKNTEAFF. The chain recombines TRBV28 with TRBJ1-1; D not resolved. The CDR3 has 13 amino acids. CDR1 MDHEN and CDR2 SYDVKM come from the germline V gene. V was pared by 3 bases and J by 1 base, with 6 bases between.

This clone occurred a few times. V and J are TRBV7-9 and TRBJ2-7; D is uncertain. Trimming stripped 5 bases from V and 6 bases from J, with 11 bases between. CDR1 is SEHNR, CDR2 FQNEAQ, per germline (reference sequence). The length of the CDR3 is 12 residues. CDR3 nucleotides: TGTGCCAGCAGCCCACCGCCTATCGAGCAGTACTTC. Amino acids: CASSPPPIEQYF.

The V call is TRBV18, the J call TRBJ2-5; 8 nucleotides align to TRBD1. This CDR3 spans 15 amino acids. CDR1 KGHSH and CDR2 LQKENI come from the germline V gene. V lost 2 bases to trimming and J lost 7 bases; unmatched junction nucleotides: 9. Here the CDR3 DNA reads TGTGCCAGCTCACCAGCGGGACAGGCAGCGGGGACCCAGTACTTC. This sequence encodes CASSPAGQAAGTQYF.

V usage is TRBV27 and J usage is TRBJ2-1; 8 bases align to TRBD2. The V segment lost 0 bases and the J segment 6 bases; nucleotides outside the gene matches: 10. In germline, CDR1 is MNHEY, CDR2 SMNVEV (reference sequence). The CDR3 runs 17 residues. DNA of the CDR3: TGTGCCAGCAGTTTATCGATCGGGATAGCGGGACCCAATGAGCAGTTCTTC. Translated: CASSLSIGIAGPNEQFF.

The rearrangement uses TRBV9 and TRBJ2-5, with 7 bases fitting TRBD2. The CDR3 is 14 amino acids. V lost 4 bases to trimming and J lost 3 bases; unmatched junction nucleotides: 6. Germline V gene sequence: CDR1 SGDLS, CDR2 YYNGEE. This CDR3 reads CASSLSGSEETQYF. The CDR3 nucleotides read TGTGCCAGCAGCCTTAGCGGGTCCGAAGAGACCCAGTACTTC. Supplemented by reference TRBV9 and TRBJ2-5, the full variable domain reads DSGVTQTPKHLITATGQRVTLRCSPRSGDLSVYWYQQSLDQGLQFLIQYYNGEERAKGNILERFSAQQFPDLHSELNLSSLELGDSALYFCASSLSGSEETQYFGPGTRLLVL.

The J gene is TRBJ2-3, the V gene TRBV24-1; no firm D call. There are 14 residues in the CDR3. The germline V and J ends were trimmed by 6 bases and 4 bases, with 13 bases remaining between them. Germline V gives CDR1 KGHDR, CDR2 SFDVKD. Here the CDR3 reads CATSLSSTPDTQYF. DNA for the CDR3: TGTGCCACCAGTTTATCCTCAACTCCAGATACGCAGTATTTT.

V gene TRBV5-1 combines with J gene TRBJ2-7, with 11 bases identical to TRBD2. CDR3 length: 15 residues. V trimming: 4 bases; J trimming: 1 base; junction bases outside the gene matches: 4. Germline CDR1 reads SGHRS; CDR2 reads YFSETQ. The CDR3 sequence: CASSTSGRGSYEQYF. Here the CDR3 DNA reads TGCGCCAGCAGCACTAGCGGGAGAGGTTCCTACGAGCAGTACTTC.

This chain links TRBV28 with TRBJ1-2; 7 bases map to TRBD1. The CDR3 has 14 amino acids. CDR1 is MDHEN and CDR2 is SYDVKM in the germline V gene. The V gene end was trimmed by 7 bases and the J gene end by 5 bases; junction bases not matched to a gene: 10. The CDR3 spells CASKGTESYYGYTF. The CDR3 coding sequence is TGTGCCAGCAAGGGGACAGAGTCTTATTATGGCTACACCTTC.

The V gene is TRBV6-5, the J gene TRBJ2-7; 7 nucleotides agree with TRBD2. Germline CDR1 reads MNHEY; CDR2 reads SVGAGI. J gave up 3 bases and V 6 bases, and 5 bases lay outside the gene matches. The CDR3 loop spans 13 amino acids. CDR3 region: CASSLGGGYEQYF. CDR3 coding DNA: TGTGCCAGCAGCCTCGGCGGGGGCTACGAGCAGTACTTC.

The rearrangement links TRBV3-1 (or the pseudogene TRBV3-2) to TRBJ2-3; maybe TRBD2 (6 bases). The CDR3 runs to 16 residues. V was trimmed by 0 bases and J by 2 bases, leaving 12 bases between them. The germline CDR1 and CDR2 sequences are LGHDT and YNNKEL (reference sequence). The CDR3 reads CASSQELRGNTDTQYF. Here the CDR3 DNA reads TGTGCCAGCAGCCAAGAATTGCGGGGAAACACAGATACGCAGTATTTT.

The CDR3 reads CASSGNGQDYEQYF. The DNA for the CDR3 is TGTGCCAGCAGCGGTAACGGACAGGACTACGAGCAGTACTTC. This chain joins TRBV7-9 and TRBJ2-7; 7 bases are a match to TRBD1. The CDR3 length is 14 residues. CDR1 is SEHNR, CDR2 FQNEAQ, per germline (reference sequence). With 5 bases clipped from V and 3 bases from J, the junction kept 7 bases outside the gene matches.

This chain connects TRBV9 to TRBJ2-7, with D perhaps TRBD2 (5 bases). CDR1 is SGDLS, CDR2 YYNGEE, per germline. The CDR3 is made up of 14 amino acids. The ends were cut back, 4 bases at V and 0 bases at J, with 11 bases in the middle. The DNA for the CDR3 is TGTGCCAGCAGCCCCCTGGGGAGCTCCTACGAGCAGTACTTC. Protein sequence: CASSPLGSSYEQYF.

The CDR3 DNA sequence: TGTGCCAGCAGCTTATTCGGGACTAGCGGGGGCCGAGATACGCAGTATTTT. This translates into CASSLFGTSGGRDTQYF. J is TRBJ2-3 and V is TRBV7-2, with 14 bases aligning to TRBD2. The CDR3 extends over 17 amino acids. The J segment lost 5 bases and the V segment lost 2 bases, leaving 6 bases of the junction unmatched. Per the germline V gene, CDR1 is SGHTA and CDR2 is FQGNSA.

The chain employs TRBV5-1 and TRBJ2-1; a weak D match, TRBD2 (5 bases). V was trimmed by 0 bases and J by 6 bases, leaving 13 bases between them. The CDR3 contains 15 residues. CDR1 SGHRS and CDR2 YFSETQ come from the germline V gene. This CDR3 reads CASSLEPLGINEQFF. In DNA form, the CDR3 reads TGCGCCAGCAGCTTGGAGCCCCTCGGGATCAATGAGCAGTTCTTC.

The rearrangement links TRBV5-1 to TRBJ1-6; TRBD1 matches at 7 bases. Germline V lookup: CDR1 SGHRS, CDR2 YFSETQ. The CDR3 loop spans 19 amino acids. With 0 bases clipped from V and 0 bases from J, the junction kept 9 bases outside the gene matches. The CDR3, as DNA: TGCGCCAGCAGCTTGGACTTTCTGGACAGGAGCTCCTATAATTCACCCCTCCACTTT. This gives the protein CASSLDFLDRSSYNSPLHF.

The chain joins TRBV6-2 or TRBV6-3 to TRBJ2-3, with a weak D call TRBD2 (6 bases). The CDR3 contains 15 residues. CDR1 and CDR2 (germline): MNHEY, SVGEGT. V lost 3 bases to trimming and J lost 2 bases, with 12 bases between them. This CDR3 is CASSYSLATTDTQYF. The DNA of the CDR3 is TGTGCCAGCAGTTATTCCCTAGCGACCACAGATACGCAGTATTTT.